The 18 T cell receptor beta chains listed next were all sequenced from one sample in a study of spatial heterogeneity in lung cancer. The time point: sample taken at primary tumor resection. In each case, whole RNA from tumor, nontumor lung or frozen PBMC was sequenced unsorted. TCRdb recomputed calls from the 5' RACE reads with MiXCR, one row per CDR3 protein. The sample yields about 86,000 distinct CDR3 sequences, 10% to 15% seen once. This specimen was PBMCs, taken at surgery. These receptors were obtained from a male donor with early-stage non-small cell lung cancer.

This clonotype was observed at least ten times. This chain uses TRBV29-1 with TRBJ1-1; D unresolved. V lost 0 bases and J lost 7, with 12 bases in between. Germline assignment: CDR1 SQVTM and CDR2 ANQGSEA. The CDR3 runs 13 residues. Written as DNA, the CDR3 is TGCAGCGTTGAAGAGAGGAAGGGCTATGAAGCTTTCTTT. This encodes CSVEERKGYEAFF.

This clonotype came up a few times. In DNA form, the CDR3 reads TGCGCCAGCAGCTCCCTCAATCTTTTCAACACTGAAGCTTTCTTT. Translating it yields CASSSLNLFNTEAFF. The chain is built from TRBV5-1 and TRBJ1-1; D unresolved. The V end lost 3 bases, the J end lost 2 bases, and 14 bases lay between the germline ends. CDR3 length: 15 residues. Germline assignment: CDR1 SGHRS and CDR2 YFSETQ.

This clonotype was observed a handful of times. This chain connects TRBV28 to TRBJ1-1; no definite D call. Trimming left V 7 bases short and J 1 base short, with 4 bases between. CDR1 MDHEN and CDR2 SYDVKM come from the germline V gene. The CDR3 has 11 residues. The chain's CDR3 is CASTRNTEAFF. In DNA form, the CDR3 reads TGTGCCAGCACACGGAACACTGAAGCTTTCTTT.

This clonotype was found many times. This chain connects TRBV29-1 to TRBJ1-1; weak D call: TRBD1 (5 bases). In germline, CDR1 is SQVTM, CDR2 ANQGSEA. The CDR3 length is 13 residues. Trimming cost V 8 bases and J 2 bases, with 15 bases left between them. The DNA for the CDR3 is TGCAGCACGGGTGGGCAGGGAAACACTGAAGCTTTCTTT. As protein: CSTGGQGNTEAFF. Based on the CDR3 plus reference TRBV29-1 and TRBJ1-1, the full variable domain is SAVISQKPSRDICQRGTSLTIQCQVDSQVTMMFWYRQQPGQSLTLIATANQGSEATYESGFVIDKFPISRPNLTFSTLTVSNMSPEDSSIYLCSTGGQGNTEAFFGQGTRLTVV.

This clonotype was seen only a few times. Here the CDR3 reads CASSDLQTGAGETQYF. CDR3 bases: TGTGCCAGCAGTGACCTCCAGACAGGGGCTGGGGAGACCCAGTACTTC. The chain combines TRBV2 with TRBJ2-5; 8 nucleotides match TRBD1. This CDR3 has 16 amino acids. The junction had 11 bases not matched to a gene; V was cut back by 3 bases and J by 5 bases. Germline V gives CDR1 SNHLY, CDR2 FYNNEI.

This clonotype has a handful of counts. This sequence joins TRBV29-1 and TRBJ2-2; the D is unclear. There are 15 residues in the CDR3. V lost 1 base and J 4 bases, leaving 13 bases between the germline ends. Germline assignment: CDR1 SQVTM and CDR2 ANQGSEA. CDR3 bases: TGCAGCGTTGAAGGTGAACCGGCGGCCACCGGGGAGCTGTTTTTT. Encoded protein: CSVEGEPAATGELFF.

This clonotype was seen only a few times. V usage is TRBV29-1 and J usage is TRBJ1-2, with 9 bases fitting TRBD1. The CDR3 is 15 amino acids. The V gene's germline CDR1 is SQVTM and CDR2 ANQGSEA. V lost 2 bases and J lost 2; bases outside the gene matches: 6. CDR3 coding DNA: TGCAGCGTTGAATTTCGGACAGGGGCGAACTATGGCTACACCTTC. Its translation: CSVEFRTGANYGYTF. The full variable domain, in which reference TRBV29-1 and TRBJ1-2 provide the parts outside the CDR3, is SAVISQKPSRDICQRGTSLTIQCQVDSQVTMMFWYRQQPGQSLTLIATANQGSEATYESGFVIDKFPISRPNLTFSTLTVSNMSPEDSSIYLCSVEFRTGANYGYTFGSGTRLTVV.

The gene calls are TRBV30 and TRBJ2-2, with TRBD1 matching 8 bases. The CDR3 totals 15 residues. V gave up 5 bases and J gave up 3 bases; unmatched junction bases: 8. Germline values: CDR1 GTSNPN, CDR2 SVGIG (reference sequence). The CDR3 loop is CAWFPGTGHTGELFF. In DNA, the CDR3 is TGTGCCTGGTTCCCCGGGACAGGTCACACCGGGGAGCTGTTTTTT.

This clonotype occurred many times. This chain uses TRBV6-1 with TRBJ1-2; D ambiguous. The germline V gene has CDR1 MNHNS and CDR2 SASEGT. The length of the CDR3 is 13 residues. V lost 5 bases and J lost 4, with 11 bases in between. The CDR3 loop reads CASSPTDLYGYTF. As DNA, the CDR3 is TGTGCCAGCAGTCCCACAGATCTCTATGGCTACACCTTC.

Many counts were recorded for this clonotype. A read error may produce the germline difference seen at one junction end. The rearrangement links TRBV11-2 to TRBJ1-2, with 8 bases aligning to TRBD1. This CDR3 has 13 residues. Germline CDR1 reads SGHAT; CDR2 reads FQNNGV. The CDR3 sequence: CASSLDRGGGYTF. CDR3 DNA: TGTGCCAGCAGTTTAGACAGGGGAGGCGGCTACACCTTC.

The sample holds many counts of this clonotype. V usage is TRBV9 and J usage is TRBJ1-1; no definite D call. This CDR3 is built from 14 residues. With 0 bases removed from V and 5 bases from J, the gap between germline ends came to 11 bases. CDR1 is SGDLS, CDR2 YYNGEE, per germline. The CDR3 DNA follows: TGTGCCAGCAGCGTAGCTGACGGGTGGACTGAAGCTTTCTTT. It yields the protein CASSVADGWTEAFF.

The gene calls are TRBV30 and TRBJ1-1, with unresolved D. The V gene lost 4 bases and the J gene lost 11 bases, with 17 bases spanning the gap. CDR3 length: 12 residues. Germline V gene sequence: CDR1 GTSNPN, CDR2 SVGIG (reference sequence). The CDR3 DNA sequence: TGTGCCTGGAACCGGGTGCCGCCTGGGGCTTTCTTT. Translated, it gives CAWNRVPPGAFF.

There are a few counts of this clonotype. V and J are TRBV24-1 and TRBJ2-2; D is uncertain. The V end was cut by 7 bases, the J end by 1 base, with 6 bases between. The CDR3 runs 13 residues. Germline CDR1 reads KGHDR; CDR2 reads SFDVKD. CDR3 in DNA: TGTGCCACCAGAGATCTGAACACCGGGGAGCTGTTTTTT. It encodes CATRDLNTGELFF.

In this sample, this clonotype turned up a few times. The V gene is TRBV12-3 or TRBV12-4, the J gene TRBJ2-5; the D gene could be TRBD1 or TRBD2 (6 bases each). V lost 1 base and J lost 1, with 16 bases in between. The CDR3 has 17 amino acids. CDR3 protein: CASSLGLQGRTQETQYF. The CDR3 DNA reads TGTGCCAGCAGTTTAGGGTTGCAGGGGAGGACCCAAGAGACCCAGTACTTC.

The rearrangement uses TRBV9 and TRBJ2-7, with TRBD2 as a possible D gene (5 bases). Per the germline V gene, CDR1 is SGDLS and CDR2 is YYNGEE. Trimming left V 0 bases short and J 8 bases short, with 12 bases between. The CDR3 is made up of 13 amino acids. Written as DNA, the CDR3 is TGTGCCAGCAGCGTAGACCCCTCGGGAAAGCAGTACTTC. Encoded protein: CASSVDPSGKQYF.

The gene calls are TRBV7-9 and TRBJ2-7, with D tentatively TRBD1 (6 bases). CDR1 is SEHNR and CDR2 is FQNEAQ in the germline V gene (reference sequence). This CDR3 has 15 amino acids. V dropped 5 bases and J dropped 5 bases, with 19 bases sitting between them. The CDR3 loop is CASSLERTVVNEQYF. The CDR3 nucleotides are TGTGCCAGCAGCCTTGAAAGGACAGTCGTGAACGAGCAGTACTTC.

The chain recombines TRBV18 with TRBJ1-1; 9 bases are a match to TRBD1. Per the germline V gene, CDR1 is KGHSH and CDR2 is LQKENI. This CDR3 region has 15 residues. The trim removed 3 bases at V and 11 bases at J, leaving 13 bases unmatched. The CDR3 protein is CASSPPDGQGRQAFF. Here the CDR3 DNA reads TGTGCCAGCTCACCCCCCGATGGACAGGGGCGTCAGGCTTTCTTT.

This clonotype was counted a few times. The rearrangement links TRBV12-3 or TRBV12-4 to TRBJ1-4, with D tentatively TRBD1 (5 bases). Trimming removed 5 bases from V and 7 bases from J, with 14 bases in between. The CDR3 spans 14 residues. CDR3: CASSRQSQGEKLFF. The CDR3 DNA follows: TGTGCCAGCAGTCGACAATCTCAGGGTGAAAAACTGTTTTTT.